Following are 8 T cell receptor beta chains from one sample sequenced in a study of T cell changes during pregnancy in multiple sclerosis. The table came from immunoSEQ multiplex PCR; TCRdb's copy has only in-frame clones and leaves some out. The repertoire holds around 80,000 clones, with about 91% as singletons. The sample consisted of peripheral blood, taken before pregnancy. These receptors came from a female donor with multiple sclerosis, enrolled in a pregnancy study.

V and J are TRBV2 and TRBJ2-7; possible D gene TRBD1, 5 bases. The CDR3 has 14 residues. The V end was cut by 8 bases, the J end by 5 bases, with 19 bases between. Germline V CDR1 and CDR2: SNHLY, FYNNEI. The CDR3 DNA sequence: TGTGCCAGCCATGAACCCAGGGTTGTGAACGAGCAGTACTTC. Its protein product is CASHEPRVVNEQYF.

This clone was found once. This chain uses TRBV9 with TRBJ2-3; D is unclear. V was cut by 3 bases and J by 7 bases, with 15 bases left in between. CDR3 length equals 14 residues. CDR1 is SGDLS and CDR2 is YYNGEE in the germline V gene. The CDR3 region has the DNA TGTGCCAGCAGCGAAAAAGTGGGCCCGAATACGCAGTATTTT. It encodes CASSEKVGPNTQYF.

V gene TRBV5-1 combines with J gene TRBJ2-5; 7 bases map to TRBD1. The germline V gene encodes CDR1 SGHRS and CDR2 YFSETQ. The ends lost 0 bases at V and 2 bases at J; junction bases unmatched: 1. This CDR3 comprises 14 residues. The CDR3 protein is CASSLEGQQETQYF. CDR3 nucleotides: TGCGCCAGCAGCTTGGAGGGACAGCAAGAGACCCAGTACTTC.

This sequence joins TRBV19 and TRBJ1-2, with 12 bases fitting TRBD1. V lost 4 bases to trimming and J lost 10 bases; unmatched junction nucleotides: 7. Germline CDR1 reads LNHDA; CDR2 reads SQIVND (reference sequence). This CDR3 is 14 amino acids long. In nucleotides, the CDR3 is TGTGCCAGTAGTAGGTCCGGGACAGGGGGCGCCTACACCTTC. This translates into CASSRSGTGGAYTF.

This chain connects TRBV27 to TRBJ2-7; 7 positions match TRBD1. CDR3 length equals 14 residues. Per the germline V gene, CDR1 is MNHEY and CDR2 is SMNVEV (reference sequence). Trimming took 2 bases from V and 2 from J; bases not matched to a gene: 3. The CDR3 region is CASSLTGDPYEQYF. DNA of the CDR3: TGTGCCAGCAGTTTAACAGGGGACCCCTACGAGCAGTACTTC.

V gene TRBV6-5 combines with J gene TRBJ2-7; 8 bases map to TRBD2. This CDR3 spans 15 amino acids. V gave up 2 bases and J gave up 3 bases; unmatched junction bases: 6. From germline, CDR1 is MNHEY and CDR2 SVGAGI. In nucleotides, the CDR3 is TGTGCCAGCAGTTACGCCCGGGAGGGCCGCTACGAGCAGTACTTC. Amino acids: CASSYAREGRYEQYF.

This clone was seen a handful of times. This chain uses TRBV11-2 with TRBJ2-2; 11 bases are shared with TRBD2. The germline gives CDR1 SGHAT, CDR2 FQNNGV. The CDR3 length is 16 residues. V was clipped by 6 bases and J by 4 bases; unmatched bases: 7. The CDR3 DNA reads TGTGCCAGCAGTTCTAGCGGGAGGATAAGCACCGGGGAGCTGTTTTTT. Translation: CASSSSGRISTGELFF.

The chain couples TRBV11-2 to TRBJ2-1; D remains unclear. Germline assignment: CDR1 SGHAT and CDR2 FQNNGV. The CDR3 runs 12 residues. Deletions cut 2 bases from V and 6 bases from J, with 5 bases between. The CDR3 loop reads CASSLHSNEQFF. The CDR3, as DNA: TGTGCCAGCAGCTTACACTCCAATGAGCAGTTCTTC.